The TCR beta chain described here comes from a study of shared clonotypes between healthy human individuals (dated by TCRdb to about 2020). The study in broad terms: Three men and two women, aged 18 to 49 years, made up the cohort. Per donor, three plates each were used for CD4 naive and CD4 memory, two for CD8 naive, and one for CD8 memory. To estimate repertoire size and how much clonotypes are shared between individuals, the study performed deep sequencing of blood TCR repertoires from roughly five healthy adults. Different laboratories and diverse techniques were used to prepare libraries and sequence TCR repertoires, to increase sequencing depth and limit assay-specific biases. Leukapheresis yielded between about 0.9 and 10 billion PBMCs per donor.

Spanning cysteine to phenylalanine, the CDR3 consists of 14 amino acids. Just CDR3 DNA is preserved here, 42 bases in frame from base 1. Trimming accounts for 4 bases at V and 0 bases at J, while the number of junction bases matched to no gene is 2. Looking up the germline V gene (reference sequence) yields CDR1 SGHNT and CDR2 YYREEE. Study-wide findings and limitations: When a handful of donors were compared, the shared fraction of clonotypes was 5% to 6.5% for naive CD4, approximately 3.5% for naive CD8, roughly 2.5% for memory CD4, and 0.4% for memory CD8. Clonotypes shared by all four sorted-subset donors showed higher generation probabilities than non-shared clonotypes. Only blood was sampled, and tissue TCR repertoires likely differ from those in blood. Rarefaction of sorted-subset datasets indicated incomplete sequencing despite the large sequencing depth. The small number of donors limited the genetic and exposure-history diversity represented. Based on pairwise subsampling, the degree of clonotype sharing among donors was expected to be affected by sequencing depth. Naive subsets generally had larger estimated clonotype richness than memory subsets did.

Using the deep immunoSEQ assay, multiplex PCR amplified TCR CDR3 regions from genomic DNA. Genomic DNA extracted from each cell subset was distributed evenly over all wells of several immunoSEQ 96-well plates, and each plate served as one replicate. For sorted subsets, around 200 ng genomic DNA, equal to some 30,000 T cell genomes, was loaded into each replicate PCR. Purified libraries were measured with a Qubit 3.0 fluorometer, size-checked on a Bioanalyzer 2100, and measured again with the KAPA Library Quantification kit. A separate single-read 150-cycle Illumina NextSeq 550 flow cell was used to sequence each immunoSEQ 96-well plate. Concerning the study's data processing: Because the immunoSEQ output held only junctional sequences and lacked quality scores, the filtering could not match the filtering applied to full-length reads. Sequences were annotated with PyIR, a Python wrapper for IgBLAST v1.9, using IMGT germline references to assign V/J genes and CDR3. Any read was removed if the V/J assignment was weak (E-value above 1e-6), the CDR3 was missing, or the read contained stop codons, out-of-frame junctions, or ambiguous translated residues. V3J clonotypes were defined as sequences sharing the same inferred V gene, J gene, and CDR3 amino acid sequence. To compute the percentage overlap between repertoires, the number of shared unique clonotypes was divided by the size of the smaller repertoire. Repertoire richness was assessed with RTK rarefaction, the Chao1 estimator, and Recon v2.1 estimates of unobserved clonotypes. Generation probabilities for all TCRbeta clonotypes obtained by the gDNA method from several donors were computed using OLGA. Not all clones reach the TCRdb copy of this immuneACCESS table, which keeps in-frame sequences only. Checked studies attribute under half of the gap to unresolved V genes and leave the rest unexplained. V, J and clone size are taken as reported in that table, and D and trimming were inferred from the DNA itself. The sample contains approximately 1,000,000 clones, 60% to 80% of them found a single time. The leading ten clones occupy 0.89% of the sample.

The donors were healthy, HIV-negative adults with no recently reported acute infections or vaccinations. Only Caucasian adults living in Nashville, Tennessee, USA were represented among the donors. CD4+ T cells were enriched by magnetic negative selection; naive cells were then positively selected on CD45RA, and the negative fraction formed the memory subset. Blood was collected by leukapheresis, and PBMCs were isolated by Ficoll-Histopaque density gradient centrifugation and then cryopreserved in liquid nitrogen vapor phase. Analytical flow cytometry was used to check the purity and quantity of every magnetically sorted T cell population. From each sorted fraction, genomic DNA was isolated and quantified by UV absorbance on a Nanodrop 2000c. A note on this clone: The antigen it recognizes is unknown. The sample holds no much larger clone one base away, and base qualities are not on file.

Specimen: memory CD4+ T cells from PBMCs. The label giving this sample's cell subset or site can be read as: CD45RA-negative fraction. The rearranged segments are TRBV5-4 and TRBJ1-2; TRBD1 aligns with 8 central bases. The sequence was collected from a man younger than 35 in good health. Some clones in this sample may be carry-over from other donors' samples. CDR3 reads: CASSRTGTNYGYTF. The nucleotides read TGTGCCAGCAGCCGGACAGGGACTAACTATGGCTACACCTTC.